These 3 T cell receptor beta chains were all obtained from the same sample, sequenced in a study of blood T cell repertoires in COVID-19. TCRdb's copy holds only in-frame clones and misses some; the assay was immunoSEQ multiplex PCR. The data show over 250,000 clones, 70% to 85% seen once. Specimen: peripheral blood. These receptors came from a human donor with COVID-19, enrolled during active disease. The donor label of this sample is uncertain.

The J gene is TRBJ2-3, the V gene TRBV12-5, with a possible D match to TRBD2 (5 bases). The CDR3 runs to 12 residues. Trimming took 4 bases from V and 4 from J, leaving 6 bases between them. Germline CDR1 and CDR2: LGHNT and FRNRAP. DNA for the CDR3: TGTGCTAGTGGTTCGGAGGCAGATACGCAGTATTTT. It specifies CASGSEADTQYF.

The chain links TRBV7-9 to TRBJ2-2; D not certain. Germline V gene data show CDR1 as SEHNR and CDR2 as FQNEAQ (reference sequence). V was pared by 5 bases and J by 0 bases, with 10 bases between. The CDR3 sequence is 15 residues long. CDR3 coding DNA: TGTGCCAGCAGCCAGAGGCTAGCGAACACCGGGGAGCTGTTTTTT. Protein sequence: CASSQRLANTGELFF.

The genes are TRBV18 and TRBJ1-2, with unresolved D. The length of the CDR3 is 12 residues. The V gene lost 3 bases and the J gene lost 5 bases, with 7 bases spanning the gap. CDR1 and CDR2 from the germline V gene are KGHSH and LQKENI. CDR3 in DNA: TGTGCCAGCTCACCTGCGGGATATGGCTACACCTTC. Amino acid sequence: CASSPAGYGYTF. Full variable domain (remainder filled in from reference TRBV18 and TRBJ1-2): NAGVMQNPRHLVRRRGQEARLRCSPMKGHSHVYWYRQLPEEGLKFMVYLQKENIIDESGMPKERFSAEFPKEGPSILRIQQVVRGDSAAYFCASSPAGYGYTFGSGTRLTVV.